This TCR beta chain comes out of a study of T cell responses to AZD1222 COVID-19 vaccine. Clones were read by immunoSEQ multiplex PCR, and TCRdb kept only the in-frame ones, dropping some. Of over 110,000 clones in the sample, approximately 87% are singletons; the top ten hold 1.6%. Doses given second, at about 4 or about 12 weeks, were pooled. A word on this clone: What it recognizes is unknown.

V was shortened by 0 bases and J by 2 bases, with 11 bases between the two germline ends. Germline V CDR1 and CDR2: LGHNA, YNFKEQ. CDR3 size: 16 residues. Broader study findings: Two AZD1222 doses significantly raised spike-specific TCR breadth and depth over controls. Only a handful of AZD1222 recipients tested seropositive at baseline.

The sequence was obtained from an adult who received the AZD1222 COVID-19 vaccine. Sequenced here: peripheral blood, sampled 28 days after the second AZD1222 dose. The V call is TRBV4-2, the J call TRBJ1-3, with D uncertain. The CDR3 region has the DNA TGTGCCAGCAGCCAAGAAACCGTGGCCGCTGGAAACACCATATATTTT. This gives the protein CASSQETVAAGNTIYF.